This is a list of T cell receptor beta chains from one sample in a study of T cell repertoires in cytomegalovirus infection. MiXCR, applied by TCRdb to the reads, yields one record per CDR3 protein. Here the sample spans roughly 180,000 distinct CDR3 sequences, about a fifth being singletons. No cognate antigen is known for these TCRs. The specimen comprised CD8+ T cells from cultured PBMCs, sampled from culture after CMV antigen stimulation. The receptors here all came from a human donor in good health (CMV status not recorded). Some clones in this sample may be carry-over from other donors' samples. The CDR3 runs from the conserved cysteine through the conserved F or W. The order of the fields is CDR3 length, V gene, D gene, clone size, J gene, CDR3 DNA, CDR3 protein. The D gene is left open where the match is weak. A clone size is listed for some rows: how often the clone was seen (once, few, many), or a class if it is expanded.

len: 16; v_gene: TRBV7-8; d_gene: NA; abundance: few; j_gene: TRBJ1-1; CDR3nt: TGTGCCAGCAGCTTAGGGGTAGGGGATTCGAACACTGAAGCTTTCTTT; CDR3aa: CASSLGVGDSNTEAFF
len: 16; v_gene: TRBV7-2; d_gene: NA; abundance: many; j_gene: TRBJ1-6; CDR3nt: TGTGCCAGCAGCTTGGGGGACACAACCTATAATTCACCCCTCCACTTT; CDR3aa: CASSLGDTTYNSPLHF
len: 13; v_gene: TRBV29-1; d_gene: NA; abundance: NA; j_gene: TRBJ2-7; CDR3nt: TGCAGCGTTGAAGAAAACGAGGGATACGAGCAGTACTTC; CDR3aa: CSVEENEGYEQYF
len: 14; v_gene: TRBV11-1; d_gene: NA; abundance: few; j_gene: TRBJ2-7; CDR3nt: TGTGCCAGCAGCTTAGTGGGGGGAAACTACGAGCAGTACTTC; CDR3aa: CASSLVGGNYEQYF
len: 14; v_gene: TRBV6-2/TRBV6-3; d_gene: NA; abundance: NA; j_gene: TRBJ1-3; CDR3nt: TGTGCCAGCGGCGACATAGGCTCTGGAAACACCATATATTTT; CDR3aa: CASGDIGSGNTIYF
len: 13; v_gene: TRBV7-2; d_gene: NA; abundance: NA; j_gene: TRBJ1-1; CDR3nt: TGTGCCAGCAGGGAGGGTAGAAACACTGAAGCTTTCTTT; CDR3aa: CASREGRNTEAFF
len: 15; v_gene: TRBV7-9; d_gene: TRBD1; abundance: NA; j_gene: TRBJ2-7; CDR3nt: TGTGCCAGCAGCTCCCAGACAGGGACGGATGACCGGCAGTACTTC; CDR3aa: CASSSQTGTDDRQYF
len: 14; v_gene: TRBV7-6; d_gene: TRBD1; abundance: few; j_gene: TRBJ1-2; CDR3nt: TGTGCCACCGGAACAGGGGGCGGGTTGGATGGCTACACCTTC; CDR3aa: CATGTGGGLDGYTF
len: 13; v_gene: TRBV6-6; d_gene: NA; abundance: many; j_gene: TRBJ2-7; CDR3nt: TGTGCCAGCAGTTACTCCACAGACTACGAGCAGTACTTC; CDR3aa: CASSYSTDYEQYF
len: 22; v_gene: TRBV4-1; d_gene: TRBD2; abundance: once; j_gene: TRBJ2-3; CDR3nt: TGCGCCAGCAGCCATTGCGCGGGGGGGCCCCAAGTCCTCGACCATTTCACAGATACGCAGTATTTT; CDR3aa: CASSHCAGGPQVLDHFTDTQYF
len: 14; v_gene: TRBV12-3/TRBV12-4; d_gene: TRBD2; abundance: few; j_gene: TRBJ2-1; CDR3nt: TGTGCCAGCAGTTTCGTAGCGGGCTTCAATGAGCAGTTCTTC; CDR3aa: CASSFVAGFNEQFF
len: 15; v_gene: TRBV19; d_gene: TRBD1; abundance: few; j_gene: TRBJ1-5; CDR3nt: TGTGCCAGTAGCCCCGGGACAGGGAGCAATCAGCCCCAGCATTTT; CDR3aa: CASSPGTGSNQPQHF
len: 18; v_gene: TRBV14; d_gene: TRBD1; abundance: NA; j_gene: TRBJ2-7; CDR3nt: TGTGCCAGCAGCCAAGATCGGGCGGTGACAGGGGGACTGTACGAGCAGTACTTC; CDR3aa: CASSQDRAVTGGLYEQYF
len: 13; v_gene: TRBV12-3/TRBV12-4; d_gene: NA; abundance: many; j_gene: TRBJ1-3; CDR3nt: TGTGCCAGCAGTTTCGGAGTCGGAAACACCATATATTTT; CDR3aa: CASSFGVGNTIYF
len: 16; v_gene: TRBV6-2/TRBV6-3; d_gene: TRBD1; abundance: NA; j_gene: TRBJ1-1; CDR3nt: TGTGCCAGCAGTGACTGGACAGGGAGGGAGAACACTGAAGCTTTCTTT; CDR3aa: CASSDWTGRENTEAFF
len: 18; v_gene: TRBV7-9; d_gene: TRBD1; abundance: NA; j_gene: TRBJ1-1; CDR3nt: TGTGCCAGCAGCAAAGATGGACTGGACAGGCTTCGGGCCACTGAAGCTTTCTTT; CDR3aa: CASSKDGLDRLRATEAFF
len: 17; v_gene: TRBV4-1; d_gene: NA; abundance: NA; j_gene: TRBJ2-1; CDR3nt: TGCGCCAGCAGCCCCAACCCGGGCCCAGACCCTTACAATGAGCAGTTCTTC; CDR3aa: CASSPNPGPDPYNEQFF
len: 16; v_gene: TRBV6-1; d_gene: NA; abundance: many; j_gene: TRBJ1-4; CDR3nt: TGTGCCAGCAGTGAAAGACGGGGGAGGGCTAATGAAAAACTGTTTTTT; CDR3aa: CASSERRGRANEKLFF
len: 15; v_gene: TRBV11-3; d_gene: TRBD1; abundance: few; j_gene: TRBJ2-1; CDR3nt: TGTGCCAGCAGCATGGGACAGAATGCCTACAATGAGCAGTTCTTC; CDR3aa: CASSMGQNAYNEQFF
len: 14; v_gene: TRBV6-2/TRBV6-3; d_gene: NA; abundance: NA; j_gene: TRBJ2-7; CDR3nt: TGTGCCAGCCGAATACGGGTCCTATCCTACGAGCAGTACTTC; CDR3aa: CASRIRVLSYEQYF
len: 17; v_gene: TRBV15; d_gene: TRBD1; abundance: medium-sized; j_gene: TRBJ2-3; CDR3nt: TGTGCCACCAGCAGAGAACGGGGGACAGGGAGTGGCGATACGCAGTATTTT; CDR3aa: CATSRERGTGSGDTQYF
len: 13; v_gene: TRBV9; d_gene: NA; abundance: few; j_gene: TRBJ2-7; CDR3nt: TGTGCCAGCAGCGTAGAGGACAACTACGAGCAGTACTTC; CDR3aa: CASSVEDNYEQYF
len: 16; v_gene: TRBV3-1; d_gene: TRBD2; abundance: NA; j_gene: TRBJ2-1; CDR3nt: TGTGCCAGCAGCCTCATTAGCGGGGGCTCCTACAATGAGCAGTTCTTC; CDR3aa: CASSLISGGSYNEQFF
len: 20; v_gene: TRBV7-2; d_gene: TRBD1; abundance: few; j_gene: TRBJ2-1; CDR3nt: TGTGCCAGCAGCTTAACGGGACAGATCGATACCTACTTGATTTACAATGAGCAGTTCTTC; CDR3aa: CASSLTGQIDTYLIYNEQFF
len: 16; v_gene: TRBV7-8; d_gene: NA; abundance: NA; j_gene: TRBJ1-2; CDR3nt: TGTGCCAGCAGCTTAATGCCGATCTTAGCGCAATATGGCTACACCTTC; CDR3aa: CASSLMPILAQYGYTF
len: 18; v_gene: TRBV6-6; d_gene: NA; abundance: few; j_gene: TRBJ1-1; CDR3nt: TGTGCCAGCAGTTACCGGGTGGAGGGGGATACCTTGAACACTGAAGCTTTCTTT; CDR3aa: CASSYRVEGDTLNTEAFF
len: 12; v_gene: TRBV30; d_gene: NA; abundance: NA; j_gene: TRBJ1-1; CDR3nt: TGTGCCTGGAGCCCACAGGGCACTGAAGCTTTCTTT; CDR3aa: CAWSPQGTEAFF
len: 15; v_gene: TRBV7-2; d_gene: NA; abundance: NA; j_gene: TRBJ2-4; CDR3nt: TGTGCCAGCAGCTTAGAATTGGCCTACGGGTACATTCAGTACTTC; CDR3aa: CASSLELAYGYIQYF
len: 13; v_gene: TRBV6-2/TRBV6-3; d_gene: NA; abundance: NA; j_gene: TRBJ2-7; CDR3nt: TGTGCCAGCACCCAGTCGAGGTCCTACGAGCAGTACTTC; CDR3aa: CASTQSRSYEQYF
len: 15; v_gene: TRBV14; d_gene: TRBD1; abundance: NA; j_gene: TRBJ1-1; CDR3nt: TGTGCCAGCAGCCAGGGACAGAGCATGAACACTGAAGCTTTCTTT; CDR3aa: CASSQGQSMNTEAFF
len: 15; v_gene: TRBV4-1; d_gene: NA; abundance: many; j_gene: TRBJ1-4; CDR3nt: TGCGCCAGCAGCCAGGCCCGGGACGTAAGTTGGGAACTGTTTTTT; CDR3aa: CASSQARDVSWELFF
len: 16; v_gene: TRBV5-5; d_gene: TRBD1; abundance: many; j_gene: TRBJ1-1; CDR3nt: TGTGCCAGCAGCCCACCGGGACAGGGGGCTTCCACTGAAGCTTTCTTT; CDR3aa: CASSPPGQGASTEAFF
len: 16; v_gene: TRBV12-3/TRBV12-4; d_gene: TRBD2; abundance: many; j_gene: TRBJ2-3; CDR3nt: TGTGCCAGCAGTCCCGAGACTAGCGTTTTCACAGATACGCAGTATTTT; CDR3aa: CASSPETSVFTDTQYF
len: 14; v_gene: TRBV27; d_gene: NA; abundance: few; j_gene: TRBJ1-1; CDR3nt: TGTGCCGGCAGTTTATATAAGGAGCCCACTGAAGCTTTCTTT; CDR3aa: CAGSLYKEPTEAFF
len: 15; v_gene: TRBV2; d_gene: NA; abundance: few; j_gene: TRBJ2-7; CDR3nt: TGTGCCAGCAGTGAATCTAGACAGGTTACCTACGAGCAGTACTTC; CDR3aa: CASSESRQVTYEQYF
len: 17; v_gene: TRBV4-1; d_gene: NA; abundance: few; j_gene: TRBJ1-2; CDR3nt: TGCGCCAGCAGCCAAGATCTCGGGACACCATCGCGATATGGCTACACCTTC; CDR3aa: CASSQDLGTPSRYGYTF
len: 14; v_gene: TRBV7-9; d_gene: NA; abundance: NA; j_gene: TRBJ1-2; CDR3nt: TGTGCCAGCAGTCCCCCCCAGGGTCGGTATGGCTACACCTTC; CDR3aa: CASSPPQGRYGYTF
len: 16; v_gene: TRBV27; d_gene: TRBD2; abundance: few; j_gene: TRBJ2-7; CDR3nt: TGTGCCAGCAGTCCCAGCGGGGGGGCACGCACCTACGAGCAGTACTTC; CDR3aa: CASSPSGGARTYEQYF
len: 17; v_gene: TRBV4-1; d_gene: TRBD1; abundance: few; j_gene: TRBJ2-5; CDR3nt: TGCGCCAGCAGTCCCCGGGACAGGGGGCACCACCAAGAGACCCAGTACTTC; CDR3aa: CASSPRDRGHHQETQYF
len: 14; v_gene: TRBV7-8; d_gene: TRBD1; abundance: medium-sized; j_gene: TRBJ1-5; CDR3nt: TGTGCCAGCAGTTCAGGACAGGGTCACCAGCCCCAGCATTTT; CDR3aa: CASSSGQGHQPQHF
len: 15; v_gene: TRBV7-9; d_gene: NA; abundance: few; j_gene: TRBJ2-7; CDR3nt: TGTGCCAGCAGCCCAGAATCGAGCTCTAGCTACGAGCAGTACTTC; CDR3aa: CASSPESSSSYEQYF
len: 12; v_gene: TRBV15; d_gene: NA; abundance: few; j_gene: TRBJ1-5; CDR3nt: TGTGCCACCAGCCACCGAAACCAGCCCCAGCATTTT; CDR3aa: CATSHRNQPQHF